Following are 4 T cell receptor beta chains from one sample sequenced in a study of human T cells and chemical hapten exposure. Time point reported: pre-sensitization, week 0. The treatment here: therapeutic diphenylcyclopropenone sensitization with weekly scalp DPC. Each CDR3 protein gets one entry after TCRdb re-called the RACE reads with MiXCR. The sample records more than 300,000 distinct CDR3 sequences, less than 6.5% being singletons. The input for sequencing was whole blood, taken in connection with sensitization to the hapten diphenylcyclopropenone (DPC). The receptors derive from a woman in her 50s with alopecia areata. Some clones in this sample may be carry-over from other donors' samples.

This chain joins TRBV18 and TRBJ2-6; a weak D match, TRBD1 (5 bases). This CDR3 is 16 amino acids long. Trimming left V 5 bases short and J 0 bases short, with 11 bases between. Looked up from germline, CDR1 is KGHSH and CDR2 is LQKENI. The CDR3 DNA reads TGTGCCAGCTCAATCCAGGGAACCTCTGGGGCCAACGTCCTGACTTTC. The encoded protein is CASSIQGTSGANVLTF.

This clonotype was detected ten times or more. The chain combines TRBV9 with TRBJ2-5; D is uncertain. The CDR3 is 12 residues long. Germline values: CDR1 SGDLS, CDR2 YYNGEE. Trimming took 3 bases from V and 0 from J, leaving 3 bases between them. CDR3 nucleotides: TGTGCCAGCAGCGCCTACCAAGAGACCCAGTACTTC. Protein product: CASSAYQETQYF.

This clonotype came up a few times. V and J are TRBV5-1 and TRBJ2-1, with 7 positions matching TRBD1. Germline CDR1 reads SGHRS; CDR2 reads YFSETQ. V lost 6 bases to trimming and J lost 4 bases; unmatched junction nucleotides: 10. This CDR3 has 15 amino acids. In DNA form, the CDR3 reads TGCGCCAGCACATACGGGACAGCGAGTTACAATGAGCAGTTCTTC. Translating it yields CASTYGTASYNEQFF. The variable domain in full, with the rest retrieved from reference TRBV5-1 and TRBJ2-1, is KAGVTQTPRYLIKTRGQQVTLSCSPISGHRSVSWYQQTPGQGLQFLFEYFSETQRNKGNFPGRFSGRQFSNSRSEMNVSTLELGDSALYLCASTYGTASYNEQFFGPGTRLTVL.

This clonotype has a handful of counts. At one end, the junction sequence differs from germline, possibly due to a read error. The chain joins TRBV5-6 to TRBJ2-2; D is unclear. The CDR3 has 9 residues. Germline lookup yields CDR1 SGHDT and CDR2 YYEEEE. The CDR3 DNA reads TGTGCCAGCAGCCCCCCCCTGATTTTT. It translates to CASSPPLIF.